The T cell receptor (beta chain) under discussion was sequenced for a study of blood T cell repertoires in COVID-19. At the level of the study: Acute and convalescent COVID-19 samples came from the United States, Italy and Spain.

The repertoire was sequenced with immunoSEQ multiplex PCR; TCRdb's copy has only in-frame clones and lacks some. The data show over 120,000 clones, over 80% seen once. Germline-derived CDR1 and CDR2 are MDHEN and SYDVKM. Between the trimmed V and J ends, which lost 6 bases and 5 bases, there was a span of 14 bases. There are 13 residues in the CDR3. The source of this sequence is a woman in her forties or fifties with acute or convalescent COVID-19. The rearrangement joins TRBV28 to TRBJ2-7; maybe TRBD2 (7 bases). The source material was peripheral blood. The CDR3 reads CASSPGGSDEQYF. CDR3 nucleotides: TGTGCCAGCAGCCCGGGGGGCTCTGACGAGCAGTACTTC.